This TCR beta chain was observed in a study of T cell responses to AZD1222 COVID-19 vaccine. The protocol was immunoSEQ multiplex PCR, while the TCRdb copy is restricted to in-frame clones and leaves out a portion. The data show about 100,000 clones, around 90% seen once. The CDR3 extends over 18 amino acids. The germline CDR1 and CDR2 sequences are SGHRS and YFSETQ. Trimming pared 6 bases from V and 3 bases from J, leaving 27 bases between. Study observations and caveats: Most donors were white British, females outnumbered males, and clonal diversity was possibly underestimated. Repertoire sampling happened only post peak T cell response.

Remarks on this clone: The antigen remains unidentified.

The chain recombines TRBV5-1 with TRBJ1-2, with D possibly TRBD1 on 5 matching bases. The receptor comes from an adult in good health. The sample here was peripheral blood, taken on day 0 of AZD1222 vaccination. Here the CDR3 DNA reads TGCGCCAGCACCACGGTATCAGCGGCAGGGCAGGATGACTATGGCTACACCTTC. Translation: CASTTVSAAGQDDYGYTF.